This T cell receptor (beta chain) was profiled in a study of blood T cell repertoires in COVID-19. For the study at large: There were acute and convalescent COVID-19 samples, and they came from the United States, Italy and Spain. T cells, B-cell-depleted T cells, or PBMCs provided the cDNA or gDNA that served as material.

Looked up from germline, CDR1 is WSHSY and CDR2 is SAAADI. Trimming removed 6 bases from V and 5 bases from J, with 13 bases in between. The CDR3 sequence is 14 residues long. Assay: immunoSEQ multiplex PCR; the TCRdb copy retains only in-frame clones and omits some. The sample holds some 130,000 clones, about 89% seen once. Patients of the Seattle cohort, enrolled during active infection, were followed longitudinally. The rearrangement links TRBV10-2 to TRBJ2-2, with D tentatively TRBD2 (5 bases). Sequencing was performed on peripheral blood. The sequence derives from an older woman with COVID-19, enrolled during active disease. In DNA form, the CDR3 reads TGCGCCAGCAGCCGGACGGGAACGACCGGGGAGCTGTTTTTT. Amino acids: CASSRTGTTGELFF.